This T cell receptor (beta chain) originates from a study of CD8+ T cells in alopecia areata. Overall study context: The study gave treated patients oral tofacitinib at 5 to 10 mg twice daily.

Treatment described: oral pan-JAK inhibitor, 5-10 mg twice daily. Samples from alopecia areata patients were lesional scalp punch biopsies and peripheral blood. The CDR3 is made up of 16 amino acids. Trimming cost V 6 bases and J 0 bases, with 15 bases left between them. In germline, CDR1 is MNHEY, CDR2 SMNVEV (reference sequence). cDNA prepared by RNA extraction and subsequent reverse transcription served as the template for sequencing. TCRdb's table, derived via immunoSEQ multiplex PCR, lists solely in-frame clones and lacks some. The sample shows over 150,000 clones, approximately 57% of them seen only once. Study-wide points: Uncertainty about whether baseline CD8+ expansion is linked to response remains, with one nonresponder.

This clone was observed a handful of times. Its antigen is still unknown. The material sequenced was CD4+ T cells sorted from blood, taken at week 24, from a patient treated with tofacitinib. The chain carries TRBV27 and TRBJ1-3; no clear D gene. The clonotype comes from a human donor with alopecia areata. The chain's CDR3 is CASSEEGPLSGNTIYF. The CDR3 DNA reads as TGTGCCAGCAGCGAGGAGGGCCCCCTCTCTGGAAACACCATATATTTT.